These 8 T cell receptor beta chains were sequenced from one sample in a study of blood T cell repertoires in COVID-19. Using immunoSEQ multiplex PCR, the repertoire was profiled, and TCRdb retains in-frame clones only, with some absent. The profile shows about 350,000 clones, 75% to 90% of them singletons. The specimen was peripheral blood. The origin of the receptors is a woman in her fifties or sixties with COVID-19, enrolled during active disease.

V gene TRBV6-2 or TRBV6-3 combines with J gene TRBJ1-2; perhaps TRBD1 as D (6 bases). This CDR3 has 15 amino acids. Trimming removed 1 base at V and 0 bases at J, with 9 bases between. Germline CDR1 reads MNHEY; CDR2 reads SVGEGT. Written as DNA, the CDR3 is TGTGCCAGCAGTTACTGGGACACAGCTAACTATGGCTACACCTTC. It is translated as CASSYWDTANYGYTF.

This clone showed up just a few times. The chain combines TRBV10-3 with TRBJ2-2; 10 bases fit TRBD2. V trimming: 5 bases; J trimming: 6 bases; junction bases outside the gene matches: 9. Germline V CDR1 and CDR2: ENHRY, SYGVKD. This CDR3 is built from 16 residues. CDR3 bases: TGTGCCATCAGTAAGGAGGCTAGCGGGGGCCCCGGGGAGCTGTTTTTT. The encoded protein is CAISKEASGGPGELFF.

This chain uses TRBV10-3 with TRBJ1-2; D unclear. V lost 6 bases and J lost 5, with 10 bases in between. The CDR3 spans 12 residues. Germline loops: CDR1 ENHRY, CDR2 SYGVKD. The CDR3, as DNA: TGTGCCATCAGGGGGAGCATATATGGCTACACCTTC. Translated, it gives CAIRGSIYGYTF.

In DNA, the CDR3 is TGTGCCAGCCGCGGGGCCACCAACTCCTACGAGCAGTACTTC. Protein: CASRGATNSYEQYF. This chain links TRBV18 with TRBJ2-7; D perhaps matches TRBD2 (6 bases). V gave up 8 bases and J gave up 0 bases, with 14 bases separating them. The CDR3 totals 14 residues. Looked up from germline, CDR1 is KGHSH and CDR2 is LQKENI. Supplemented by reference TRBV18 and TRBJ2-7, the full variable domain reads NAGVMQNPRHLVRRRGQEARLRCSPMKGHSHVYWYRQLPEEGLKFMVYLQKENIIDESGMPKERFSAEFPKEGPSILRIQQVVRGDSAAYFCASRGATNSYEQYFGPGTRLTVT.

This chain links TRBV19 with TRBJ1-1, with D possibly being TRBD1 (5 bases). Germline CDR1 and CDR2: LNHDA and SQIVND (reference sequence). The CDR3 totals 15 residues. Trimming removed 1 base at V and 5 bases at J, with 14 bases between. In DNA form, the CDR3 reads TGTGCCAGTAGTATAGGTAGTGCAGGGAGGACTGAAGCTTTCTTT. This encodes CASSIGSAGRTEAFF.

This clone was picked up a small number of times. This chain links TRBV7-3 with TRBJ2-7; maybe TRBD2 (6 bases). V was pared by 2 bases and J by 3 bases, with 11 bases between. The CDR3 extends over 14 amino acids. Germline CDR1 and CDR2: SGHTA and FQGTGA. CDR3 sequence (DNA): TGTGCCAGCAGCTTATTCGGGGGTAACTACGAGCAGTACTTC. Its translation: CASSLFGGNYEQYF.

The CDR3 DNA follows: TGTGCCAGCAGCCCAGACAGGGGTATCATGGAAAATTCACCCCTCCACTTT. This translates into CASSPDRGIMENSPLHF. The chain links TRBV5-5 to TRBJ1-6; 8 bases map to TRBD1. Germline V gives CDR1 SGHKS, CDR2 YYEKEE (reference sequence). This CDR3 region has 17 residues. V shed 4 bases, J shed 7 bases, and the junction held 13 bases outside the gene matches.

This chain links TRBV4-2 with TRBJ1-1; D remains unclear. The germline V gene encodes CDR1 LGHNA and CDR2 YNFKEQ. V was cut by 4 bases and J by 7 bases, with 22 bases left in between. This CDR3 has 16 amino acids. CDR3 in DNA: TGTGCCAGCAGCCCGGAACTTCTAGCTCAGTACGATGAAGCTTTCTTT. Residues: CASSPELLAQYDEAFF.